This T cell receptor beta chain originates from a study of T cell responses to AZD1222 COVID-19 vaccine (dated by TCRdb to about 2021). About the study as a whole: AZD1222 recipients given second doses at about 4 weeks or at about 12 weeks were pooled, since spike-specific TCR depth and breadth were not found to differ between the two schedules. A total of over 230 trial participants underwent TCR sequencing, of whom 200 to 220 had received two doses of AZD1222 and about 26 had received two doses of the MenACWY control vaccine. Trial participants were enrolled by age into 18-55, 56-69 and 70-plus year subgroups, with about 150, 27 and 61 TCR-sequenced participants respectively. Paper-wide results and their limitations: Because no samples from the day 14 peak response were available, repertoires could be characterized only after the peak T cell response. Reportedly, almost half of the unique spike-specific TCRs recognized epitopes lying outside the regions that are mutated in the B.1.351 and B.1.1.7 variants. Conclusions about previously exposed vaccinees are limited, since just 5 to 7 AZD1222 recipients were seropositive for SARS-CoV-2 at baseline. A significant rise in spike-specific TCR breadth and depth was observed after two AZD1222 doses relative to day 0 and relative to MenACWY recipients. In the small 56-69-year group, the increase in depth fell short of significance, most likely because of low power. The whole spike protein was spanned by vaccine-associated CD4 TCRs, and dominant responses were seen in regions 160-218 and 743-854. Participants were mostly white British, with more females than males. The authors suggested clonal diversity may have been underestimated.

The CDR3 regions of human TCRbeta chains were analyzed by immunosequencing. In the original analysis: TCRs in the repertoires were matched against a reference library of SARS-CoV-2-specific TCRs that had been generated with the MIRA antigen-specificity platform. Breadth was defined as the fraction of unique TCRs that were SARS-CoV-2-associated, and depth was defined as the fraction of total T cells that were SARS-CoV-2-associated. Using the MIRA data, every spike-specific TCR was mapped to the spike region that the TCR reacted to and assigned to either a CD4 or a CD8 class. Log10-transformed breadth and depth values were compared by one-way ANOVA with Sidak's multiple comparisons tests. Drawn from immuneACCESS, this table holds only the in-frame rearrangements with V and J called that TCRdb kept. Clones are partly lost; checked studies trace under half to an unresolved V gene and leave the rest unexplained. V and J calls and clone size follow that table, whereas D and trimming were derived from the DNA. In this sample the table shows around 200,000 clones, approximately 91% of which occur a single time. The leading ten clones occupy 0.99% of the sample.

On this clone: What antigen it recognizes has not been identified. There are no base qualities to consult, and no much larger clone falls within one base.

From its cysteine to its phenylalanine, the CDR3 spans 15 amino acids. Just CDR3 DNA is preserved here, 45 bases in frame from base 1. Ends trimmed: V by 7 bases, J by 3 bases; bases unmatched to a gene: 6. CDR1 is given as MNHEY and CDR2 as SVGAGI, both from the germline V gene. This specimen's time point label, per the study, means: baseline before first vaccination. Vaccinee samples came from UK trials COV001 and COV002, including a single-blind randomized controlled phase 2/3 trial of AZD1222 (ChAdOx1 nCoV-19) in healthy adults. For TCRbeta chain sequencing, PBMC samples were collected from trial participants at day 0 and at day 28 after the second dose.

The rearranged chain carries TRBV6-5 and TRBJ2-1; the central 10 bases match TRBD2. Sequenced here: peripheral blood, sampled on day 0 of AZD1222 vaccination. The clonotype comes from an adult in good health. The CDR3 region has the sequence CASIALAGDYNEQFF. The DNA reads as follows: TGTGCCAGCATAGCCCTAGCGGGAGACTACAATGAGCAGTTCTTC.